This TCR beta chain appears in the sequencing data of a study of blood T cell repertoires in COVID-19. About the research overall: Specimens from acute and convalescent COVID-19 originated in the United States, Italy and Spain.

Adults between roughly 18 and 89 years of age took part from under 30 US areas. Donors in Cohort 3 who had recovered were those with two negative PCRs, healthcare professional clearance, or resolution of their symptoms. The CDR3 length is 15 residues. CDR1 and CDR2 (germline): SGDLS, YYNGEE. Trimming removed 0 bases from V and 5 bases from J, with 11 bases in between. Clones were read by immunoSEQ multiplex PCR, and TCRdb kept only the in-frame ones, dropping some. The table has about 170,000 clones, 70% to 90% seen once. The sample comprised PBMCs or T cells enriched from blood (not recorded which). This clonotype was obtained from a young woman who had recovered from COVID-19. The chain uses TRBV9 and TRBJ2-2; D is ambiguous. The CDR3: CASSVVGRPTGELFF. CDR3 coding DNA: TGTGCCAGCAGCGTAGTGGGCAGGCCTACCGGGGAGCTGTTTTTT.